The 19 T cell receptor beta chains in this list originate from one sample, sequenced in a study of cytomegalovirus exposure and HLA in healthy donors. The PCR was carried out with 60 Vbeta primers and 13 Jbeta primers. Sequencing used immunoSEQ multiplex PCR; TCRdb keeps in-frame clones, though not all of them. Of 100,000 to 120,000 clones in the sample, over 60% are singletons; the top ten hold roughly 2.9%. Sequencing input: PBMCs. These TCRs come from a woman aged 55-75 years in good health and CMV-seropositive.

The chain recombines TRBV19 with TRBJ2-3; D is possibly TRBD2 (5 bases). Trimming took 6 bases from V and 6 from J, leaving 10 bases between them. Germline loops: CDR1 LNHDA, CDR2 SQIVND (reference sequence). CDR3 length: 12 residues. The CDR3 DNA reads TGTGCCAGTAGACCCCCGGGGGATACGCAGTATTTT. As protein: CASRPPGDTQYF.

This rearrangement joins TRBV7-9 to TRBJ2-5; 7 bases fit TRBD2. Germline V gene data show CDR1 as SEHNR and CDR2 as FQNEAQ (reference sequence). The length of the CDR3 is 15 residues. Germline trimming cut 1 base from V and 0 bases from J; bases unmatched to any gene: 2. This CDR3 is CASSLVGTNQETQYF. The CDR3 DNA is TGTGCCAGCAGCTTAGTGGGGACTAACCAAGAGACCCAGTACTTC. Full variable domain (missing parts from reference TRBV7-9 and TRBJ2-5): DTGVSQNPRHKITKRGQNVTFRCDPISEHNRLYWYRQTLGQGPEFLTYFQNEAQLEKSRLLSDRFSAERPKGSFSTLEIQRTEQGDSAMYLCASSLVGTNQETQYFGPGTRLLVL.

The chain carries TRBV6-1 and TRBJ1-2; maybe TRBD1 (5 bases). The V gene lost 6 bases and the J gene lost 3 bases, with 8 bases spanning the gap. CDR1 and CDR2 from the germline V gene are MNHNS and SASEGT. The CDR3 has 12 amino acids. Here the CDR3 DNA reads TGTGCCAGCAGAAGGGGTTACTATGGCTACACCTTC. It translates to CASRRGYYGYTF.

The chain uses TRBV7-2 and TRBJ2-2; TRBD2 might be the D (5 bases). The CDR3 length is 16 residues. Germline CDR1 and CDR2: SGHTA and FQGNSA. The V end was cut by 4 bases, the J end by 2 bases, with 14 bases between. The CDR3 sequence is CASSSPNGGNTGELFF. The CDR3 nucleotides are TGTGCCAGCAGCTCCCCTAATGGAGGAAACACCGGGGAGCTGTTTTTT.

This chain joins TRBV27 and TRBJ1-1; tentative D call: TRBD1 (6 bases). This CDR3 is 13 amino acids long. The V end was cut by 4 bases, the J end by 3 bases, with 9 bases between. Germline lookup yields CDR1 MNHEY and CDR2 SMNVEV (reference sequence). CDR3 in DNA: TGTGCCAGCAGTTACAGGGAATACACTGAAGCTTTCTTT. As protein: CASSYREYTEAFF.

The count of this clone is one. The rearrangement joins TRBV7-2 to TRBJ2-4, with a possible D match to TRBD1 (6 bases). The CDR3 length is 16 residues. Looked up from germline, CDR1 is SGHTA and CDR2 is FQGNSA. Trimming left V 1 base short and J 6 bases short, with 16 bases between. The CDR3 region has the DNA TGTGCCAGCAGCTTAGAGGGGTCAGGGGATAGAAACATTCAGTACTTC. Translating gives CASSLEGSGDRNIQYF.

The chain links TRBV28 to TRBJ1-1, with a weak D call TRBD1 (6 bases). Germline V gene lookup returns CDR1 MDHEN and CDR2 SYDVKM. The length of the CDR3 is 14 residues. Trimming removed 8 bases at V and 1 base at J, with 14 bases between. In nucleotides, the CDR3 is TGTGCCAGCCCGCCGACAGGCCGGAACACTGAAGCTTTCTTT. Residues: CASPPTGRNTEAFF. Using reference TRBV28 and TRBJ1-1 for the parts outside the CDR3, the full variable domain is DVKVTQSSRYLVKRTGEKVFLECVQDMDHENMFWYRQDPGLGLRLIYFSYDVKMKEKGDIPEGYSVSREKKERFSLILESASTNQTSMYLCASPPTGRNTEAFFGQGTRLTVV.

This chain connects TRBV13 to TRBJ2-7, with TRBD2 identical over 16 bases. V lost 7 bases, J lost 4 bases, and 4 bases stayed unmatched. Germline values: CDR1 PRHDT, CDR2 FYEKMQ (reference sequence). The CDR3 extends over 15 amino acids. Here the CDR3 reads CASTGTSGREYEQYF. Written as DNA, the CDR3 is TGTGCCAGCACCGGGACTAGCGGGAGGGAATACGAGCAGTACTTC.

V gene TRBV19 combines with J gene TRBJ1-2; 9 bases line up with TRBD1. The CDR3 is made up of 14 amino acids. Germline CDR1 and CDR2: LNHDA and SQIVND (reference sequence). The ends lost 7 bases at V and 8 bases at J; junction bases unmatched: 11. CDR3 nucleotide sequence: TGTGCCAGTATTTCCGGGACAGGGCTGTGGGGCTACACCTTC. Its protein is CASISGTGLWGYTF.

The CDR3 loop is CASSLRGGGINSRETQYF. In nucleotides, the CDR3 is TGTGCCAGCAGCCTCAGGGGCGGGGGGATCAATTCCAGGGAGACCCAGTACTTC. The rearrangement links TRBV13 to TRBJ2-5; 8 nucleotides match TRBD2. Germline V lookup: CDR1 PRHDT, CDR2 FYEKMQ (reference sequence). The CDR3 extends over 18 amino acids. J was trimmed by 5 bases and V by 5 bases; bases with no gene match: 19.

The CDR3: CASSKGTGNTEAFF. In DNA, the CDR3 is TGTGCCAGCAGTAAAGGGACAGGGAACACTGAAGCTTTCTTT. The chain carries TRBV6-5 and TRBJ1-1, with TRBD1 matching over 8 bases. The ends lost 5 bases at V and 1 base at J; junction bases unmatched: 3. The germline CDR1 and CDR2 sequences are MNHEY and SVGAGI. The CDR3 has 14 amino acids.

This clone appeared a single time. This chain links TRBV5-4 with TRBJ2-5; perhaps TRBD1 as D (6 bases). CDR3 length equals 14 residues. V lost 4 bases to trimming and J lost 6 bases, with 16 bases between them. The germline gives CDR1 SGHNT, CDR2 YYREEE (reference sequence). CDR3 nucleotide sequence: TGTGCCAGCAGCACCCAACAGGGTAGAAAGACCCAGTACTTC. Translated, it gives CASSTQQGRKTQYF. The full variable domain, its missing parts supplied by reference TRBV5-4 and TRBJ2-5, is ETGVTQSPTHLIKTRGQQVTLRCSSQSGHNTVSWYQQALGQGPQFIFQYYREEENGRGNFPPRFSGLQFPNYSSELNVNALELDDSALYLCASSTQQGRKTQYFGPGTRLLVL.

The gene calls are TRBV18 and TRBJ2-1, with 7 positions matching TRBD2. The CDR3 is 14 residues long. Germline trimming cut 3 bases from V and 8 bases from J; bases unmatched to any gene: 7. CDR1 KGHSH and CDR2 LQKENI come from the germline V gene. In DNA, the CDR3 is TGTGCCAGCTCACCTTTCCGGGAGGATCATGAGCAGTTCTTC. Translating it yields CASSPFREDHEQFF.

The rearrangement links TRBV28 to TRBJ2-7, with D tentatively TRBD2 (6 bases). The CDR3 length is 14 residues. The V and J ends lost 10 bases and 5 bases respectively, with 21 bases between them. From germline, CDR1 is MDHEN and CDR2 SYDVKM. CDR3 in DNA: TGTGCCACAAAAACGGGAGTTCTTTGGAACGAGCAGTACTTC. It is translated as CATKTGVLWNEQYF. The whole variable domain, remainder taken from reference TRBV28 and TRBJ2-7, is DVKVTQSSRYLVKRTGEKVFLECVQDMDHENMFWYRQDPGLGLRLIYFSYDVKMKEKGDIPEGYSVSREKKERFSLILESASTNQTSMYLCATKTGVLWNEQYFGPGTRLTVT.

V is TRBV6-1 and J is TRBJ2-2, with D tentatively TRBD2 (6 bases). This CDR3 has 19 residues. Germline V CDR1 and CDR2: MNHNS, SASEGT. Between the trimmed V and J ends, which lost 2 bases and 2 bases, there was a span of 21 bases. The CDR3 is CASSEYGIAETYNTGELFF. In DNA, the CDR3 is TGTGCCAGCAGTGAATACGGTATAGCGGAGACATATAACACCGGGGAGCTGTTTTTT.

The chain links TRBV6-6 to TRBJ2-3, with 9 bases identical to TRBD1. This CDR3 spans 15 amino acids. Germline loops: CDR1 MNHNY, CDR2 SVGAGI (reference sequence). The trim removed 4 bases at V and 1 base at J, leaving 3 bases unmatched. CDR3 DNA sequence: TGTGCCAGCAGTTTCTGGACAGGGGGCACAGATACGCAGTATTTT. It specifies CASSFWTGGTDTQYF.

The V gene is TRBV19, the J gene TRBJ2-1, with 11 bases identical to TRBD2. V dropped 6 bases and J dropped 3; count of bases not matched to a gene: 7. The CDR3 totals 16 residues. The germline V gene has CDR1 LNHDA and CDR2 SQIVND (reference sequence). The CDR3 reads CASRPPGTSGYNEQFF. DNA of the CDR3: TGTGCCAGTAGGCCGCCCGGGACTAGCGGCTACAATGAGCAGTTCTTC.

This chain links TRBV28 with TRBJ2-5; 7 nucleotides match TRBD2. The V segment lost 7 bases and the J segment 5 bases; nucleotides outside the gene matches: 7. Germline loops: CDR1 MDHEN, CDR2 SYDVKM. The CDR3 consists of 13 residues. The CDR3 region is CASKLGGGETQYF. CDR3 bases: TGTGCCAGCAAGTTGGGGGGAGGGGAGACCCAGTACTTC.

The J gene is TRBJ2-3, the V gene TRBV6-6, with a weak D call TRBD2 (7 bases). V was cut by 5 bases and J by 4 bases, with 10 bases left in between. This CDR3 spans 13 amino acids. Germline values: CDR1 MNHNY, CDR2 SVGAGI (reference sequence). In DNA, the CDR3 is TGTGCCAGCAGTGGGGGGGCCTCAGATACGCAGTATTTT. Protein product: CASSGGASDTQYF.